These 27 T cell receptor beta chains share one sample of origin, sequenced in a study of blood T cells in healthy people across ages. Next came a second PCR, run for about 6 to 12 cycles, which used a sample-barcoded 5' primer along with a J-beta primer mix. TCRdb independently ran MiXCR on the 5' RACE reads; one entry per CDR3 protein. The data show fewer than 950,000 distinct CDR3 sequences, with roughly 40% seen just once and 10% to 15% held by the top ten. Sequencing was done on a sample of blood. All receptors come from a man younger than 35 in good health.

Points on this clonotype: The junction and the germline gene differ at one end; a read error may be behind it. V usage is TRBV20-1 and J usage is TRBJ1-2; weak D call: TRBD1 (6 bases). Germline V gene data show CDR1 as DFQATT and CDR2 as SNEGSKA (reference sequence). The CDR3 consists of 12 residues. The chain's CDR3 is CSADSINYGHTF. CDR3 DNA: TGCAGTGCGGACAGTATTAACTATGGCCACACCTTC.

This clonotype was seen a handful of times. This chain uses TRBV29-1 with TRBJ2-5, with unresolved D. With 2 bases removed from V and 2 bases from J, the gap between germline ends came to 15 bases. CDR1 and CDR2 from the germline V gene are SQVTM and ANQGSEA. The CDR3 runs to 15 residues. CDR3 sequence: CSVEKAFTRQETQYF. The DNA for the CDR3 is TGCAGCGTTGAAAAGGCCTTTACACGACAAGAGACCCAGTACTTC.

The chain joins TRBV12-3 or TRBV12-4 to TRBJ2-5; D assignment may be TRBD1 or TRBD2 (6 bases each). The J call may be faulty, since TRBJ2-7 better matches the DNA end. This CDR3 contains 12 residues. CDR3 sequence (DNA): TGTGCCAGCAGTGCCGGGGGCGCCGAGCAGTACTTC. It specifies CASSAGGAEQYF.

The chain employs TRBV6-6 and TRBJ1-2, with 8 bases aligning to TRBD1. Germline loops: CDR1 MNHNY, CDR2 SVGAGI (reference sequence). J gave up 8 bases and V 7 bases, and 9 bases lay outside the gene matches. The CDR3 extends over 13 amino acids. Here the CDR3 reads CASNRQGPGGYTF. CDR3 sequence (DNA): TGTGCCAGCAATCGACAGGGGCCGGGGGGCTACACCTTC.

As to this clonotype: This may come from a read error, since a much larger clone is one base off. The chain carries TRBV20-1 and TRBJ1-1; TRBD1 agrees at 7 bases. Germline CDR1 DFQATT, CDR2 SNEGSKA (reference sequence). This CDR3 is 13 amino acids long. Germline trimming cut 0 bases from V and 7 bases from J; bases unmatched to any gene: 5. The CDR3: CSAREHAGGEAFF. CDR3 coding DNA: TGCAGTGCTAGAGAACACGCAGGGGGTGAAGCTTTCTTT.

The chain has TRBV6-2 or TRBV6-3 and TRBJ2-1; tentatively, D is TRBD1 or TRBD2 (5 bases each). Deletions cut 8 bases from V and 3 bases from J, with 14 bases between. Germline-derived CDR1 and CDR2 are MNHEY and SVGEGT. This CDR3 spans 14 amino acids. CDR3 bases: TGTGCCAGCTCTACGGGGCAGAACTACAATGAGCAGTTCTTC. Encoded protein: CASSTGQNYNEQFF.

This clonotype turned up a few times. J is TRBJ1-2 and V is TRBV6-5; 8 bases agree with TRBD1. The V gene's germline CDR1 is MNHEY and CDR2 SVGAGI. The CDR3 runs 14 residues. Trimming cost V 0 bases and J 6 bases; bases outside gene matches: 3. CDR3 nucleotides: TGTGCCAGCAGTTACTCGCAGGGGGCGGATGGCTACACCTTC. This translates into CASSYSQGADGYTF.

The J gene is TRBJ2-2, the V gene TRBV20-1, with D possibly matching TRBD2 (5 bases). The CDR3 contains 13 residues. CDR1 and CDR2 (germline): DFQATT, SNEGSKA (reference sequence). With 1 base removed from V and 4 bases from J, the gap between germline ends came to 7 bases. Written as DNA, the CDR3 is TGCAGTGCTAGAGTGGGAGTCACCGGGGAGCTGTTTTTT. Translation: CSARVGVTGELFF.

The chain combines TRBV27 with TRBJ2-7; possibly TRBD1 for D (6 bases). Per germline, CDR1 MNHEY and CDR2 SMNVEV (reference sequence). The ends were cut back, 4 bases at V and 1 base at J, with 17 bases in the middle. The CDR3 has 16 amino acids. The CDR3 region is CASSSIQGFASYEQYF. CDR3 DNA sequence: TGTGCCAGCAGTTCAATTCAGGGGTTCGCGTCCTACGAGCAGTACTTC.

This clonotype was counted a few times. The rearrangement links TRBV10-3 to TRBJ2-5, with 7 nucleotides matching TRBD2. The J call may be in error: the DNA end matches TRBJ2-7 better. The CDR3 sequence is 13 residues long. Germline assignment: CDR1 ENHRY and CDR2 SYGVKD. The CDR3: CAIREGTTYEQYF. Written as DNA, the CDR3 is TGTGCCATCAGGGAAGGGACTACCTACGAGCAGTACTTC.

This clonotype was counted only a few times. The chain uses TRBV5-1 and TRBJ1-6; a weak D match, TRBD1 (5 bases). This CDR3 has 16 residues. Germline V gives CDR1 SGHRS, CDR2 YFSETQ. Trimming shortened V by 4 bases and J by 9 bases, and 20 bases separated the two germline ends. CDR3: CASSPKPGTEGSPLHF. As DNA, the CDR3 is TGCGCCAGCAGCCCGAAACCCGGGACCGAGGGTTCACCCCTCCACTTT.

This clonotype was recorded at least ten times. The chain employs TRBV11-2 and TRBJ2-7; weak D call: TRBD1 (7 bases). V lost 2 bases, J lost 5 bases, and 16 bases lay in between. This CDR3 comprises 15 residues. The germline CDR1 and CDR2 sequences are SGHAT and FQNNGV. CDR3 nucleotide sequence: TGTGCCAGCAGCTTAAACGGGGGACAGTCCCACGAGCAGTACTTC. Translating gives CASSLNGGQSHEQYF.

CDR3 nucleotide sequence: TGTGCCAGCAGTGAAGCGGCGAGCAGGGACAATTCACCCCTCCACTTT. As protein: CASSEAASRDNSPLHF. The chain links TRBV2 to TRBJ1-6; D is perhaps TRBD1 (5 bases). The CDR3 extends over 16 amino acids. V was clipped by 0 bases and J by 7 bases, with 13 bases between them. CDR1 and CDR2 from the germline V gene are SNHLY and FYNNEI.

This clonotype was counted only a few times. This rearrangement joins TRBV6-6 to TRBJ1-1, with D tentatively TRBD1 (5 bases). This CDR3 contains 14 residues. Germline V lookup: CDR1 MNHNY, CDR2 SVGAGI (reference sequence). The germline V and J ends were trimmed by 6 bases and 3 bases, with 14 bases remaining between them. The chain's CDR3 is CASSVGWGYTEAFF. CDR3 bases: TGTGCCAGCAGCGTAGGGTGGGGGTACACTGAAGCTTTCTTT.

The rearrangement joins TRBV20-1 to TRBJ2-7; 11 nucleotides align to TRBD1. Germline CDR1 reads DFQATT; CDR2 reads SNEGSKA (reference sequence). V dropped 3 bases and J dropped 2; count of bases not matched to a gene: 6. The CDR3 totals 15 residues. CDR3 amino acids: CSARTGTGGTYEQYF. CDR3 nucleotide sequence: TGCAGTGCTAGGACCGGGACAGGGGGTACCTACGAGCAGTACTTC.

V usage is TRBV5-1 and J usage is TRBJ2-7; 7 positions agree with TRBD2. The length of the CDR3 is 14 residues. Germline lookup yields CDR1 SGHRS and CDR2 YFSETQ. The trim removed 2 bases at V and 7 bases at J, leaving 9 bases unmatched. CDR3 protein: CASSFLTSIDEQYF. The CDR3 region has the DNA TGCGCCAGCAGCTTCCTGACTAGCATCGATGAGCAGTACTTC.

This clonotype was seen many times. The chain uses TRBV20-1 and TRBJ2-1; 10 bases agree with TRBD2. The CDR3 extends over 15 amino acids. Unmatched junction bases numbered 8, after V lost 3 bases and J lost 6 bases. Germline CDR1 is DFQATT and CDR2 is SNEGSKA (reference sequence). In DNA form, the CDR3 reads TGCAGTGCTAGCGTCCTAGCGGGGGACACCAATGAGCAGTTCTTC. Its translation: CSASVLAGDTNEQFF.

The J gene is TRBJ2-2, the V gene TRBV7-2; D remains ambiguous. The CDR3 runs 15 residues. V was shortened by 3 bases and J by 1 base, with 9 bases between the two germline ends. CDR1 SGHTA and CDR2 FQGNSA come from the germline V gene. CDR3 protein: CASSLPIMNTGELFF. As DNA, the CDR3 is TGTGCCAGCAGCTTGCCCATTATGAACACCGGGGAGCTGTTTTTT.

This clonotype was counted a few times. This chain links TRBV20-1 with TRBJ1-4, with 9 bases that match TRBD1. The CDR3 is 15 amino acids. J gave up 5 bases and V 3 bases, and 7 bases lay outside the gene matches. Looked up from germline, CDR1 is DFQATT and CDR2 is SNEGSKA (reference sequence). The CDR3: CSASDAGTGNEKLFF. The CDR3, as DNA: TGCAGTGCTAGTGACGCCGGGACAGGGAATGAAAAACTGTTTTTT.

This clonotype was recorded a few times. The V call is TRBV4-1, the J call TRBJ2-7; D unresolved. V lost 1 base to trimming and J lost 7 bases, with 14 bases between them. CDR3 length: 14 amino acids. Germline CDR1 and CDR2: MGHRA and YSYEKL. This chain's CDR3 is CASSQGNRGNEQYF. The DNA of the CDR3 is TGCGCCAGCAGCCAAGGAAATCGTGGCAATGAGCAGTACTTC.

The rearrangement links TRBV7-9 to TRBJ2-3; maybe TRBD1 (5 bases). The CDR3 totals 16 residues. Germline V gene sequence: CDR1 SEHNR, CDR2 FQNEAQ (reference sequence). V was clipped by 2 bases and J by 0 bases, with 12 bases between them. The CDR3 spells CASSLTGSSSTDTQYF. In DNA form, the CDR3 reads TGTGCCAGCAGCTTAACAGGCAGCTCTAGCACAGATACGCAGTATTTT.

This clonotype appeared a few times. The gene calls are TRBV20-1 and TRBJ2-1; D uncertain. The better agreement between TRBJ2-7 and the DNA end casts doubt on the J call. The V gene's germline CDR1 is DFQATT and CDR2 SNEGSKA (reference sequence). The CDR3 is 16 amino acids. The CDR3 here is CSASDRTPRGYNEQYF. CDR3 in DNA: TGCAGTGCTAGTGACCGTACTCCTCGAGGATACAATGAGCAGTACTTC.

This clonotype was seen a single time. An end of the junction does not agree with germline; a read error may underlie this. V is TRBV5-1 and J is TRBJ1-5; 7 bases agree with TRBD1. CDR1 and CDR2 (germline): SGHRS, YFSETQ. The CDR3 runs 17 residues. CDR3 residues: CASSLTGQEGSNRPQHF. The CDR3 DNA sequence: TGCGCCAGCAGCCTAACTGGACAGGAGGGCAGCAATCGGCCCCAGCATTTT.

This clonotype appeared many times. This chain joins TRBV12-3 or TRBV12-4 and TRBJ2-1; no firm D call. The CDR3 spans 14 residues. Trimming shortened V by 1 base and J by 8 bases, and 12 bases separated the two germline ends. The CDR3 loop reads CASSLDRVMHEQFF. CDR3 sequence (DNA): TGTGCCAGCAGTTTAGACCGTGTGATGCATGAGCAGTTCTTC.

The V call is TRBV7-2, the J call TRBJ2-7; D is possibly TRBD1 (6 bases). This CDR3 contains 15 residues. Germline CDR1 and CDR2: SGHTA and FQGNSA. V lost 3 bases to trimming and J lost 1 base, with 13 bases between them. CDR3 coding DNA: TGTGCCAGCAGCTTTACCGGGACACCTTCCTACGAGCAGTACTTC. Its translation is CASSFTGTPSYEQYF.

The chain has TRBV6-2 or TRBV6-3 and TRBJ1-2; weak D call: TRBD1 (6 bases). Germline V lookup: CDR1 MNHEY, CDR2 SVGEGT. This CDR3 has 12 amino acids. Between the trimmed V and J ends, which lost 10 bases and 2 bases, there was a span of 11 bases. CDR3 loop: CATSTGNYGYTF. The CDR3 DNA reads TGTGCCACTTCAACAGGGAACTATGGCTACACCTTC.

Remarks on this clonotype: Mismatch with germline at one junction end may stem from a read error. This chain connects TRBV20-1 to TRBJ2-3, with 10 bases matching TRBD2. CDR3 length: 17 residues. In germline, CDR1 is DFQATT, CDR2 SNEGSKA (reference sequence). As DNA, the CDR3 is TGCAGTGCTGGAGATCTTAGCGGGGGGCCACACACAGATACGCAGTATTTT. Encoded protein: CSAGDLSGGPHTDTQYF.